This is a list of T cell receptor beta chains from one sample in a study of beta chain features in type 1 diabetes. This table comes from immunoSEQ multiplex PCR, and its TCRdb copy is limited to in-frame clones, with some not included. The profile shows 600,000 to 700,000 clones, roughly 12% of them singletons. Specimen: naive CD4+ T cells from blood. These TCRs come from a man between 18 and 29 years old with type 1 diabetes. Each CDR3 is given with its conserved first and last residue.

j_call v_call cdr3_aa
TRBJ2-3 TRBV7-2 CASSLGFRGNTDTQYF
TRBJ2-5 TRBV4-2 CASSQFAAGYQETQYF
TRBJ2-2 TRBV19 CASSTGKVRNTGELFF
TRBJ2-3 TRBV11-1 CASSSAGGTDTQYF
TRBJ1-2 TRBV29-1 CSVDPGERYGYTF
TRBJ2-4 TRBV30 CAGGPDLAKNIQYF
TRBJ2-1 TRBV12-5 CASGLGLTYNEQFF
TRBJ2-7 TRBV30 CAYQSQGVYEQYF
TRBJ1-2 TRBV27 CASSPTDDRVYGYTF
TRBJ1-2 TRBV2 CASSWTGNYGYTF
TRBJ1-5 TRBV7-2 CASSSSRAPWPQHF
TRBJ1-1 TRBV20-1 CSARQFPEAFF
TRBJ1-1 TRBV27 CASSFLPGARKTEAFF
TRBJ2-5 TRBV7-6 CASSTRETQYF
TRBJ2-5 TRBV27 CASSLSRQGQETQYF
TRBJ2-7 TRBV5-1 CASSLALTLEGQTFRYEQYF